The 22 T cell receptor beta chains below all came from one sample that was sequenced in a study of blood T cell repertoires in COVID-19. The method was immunoSEQ multiplex PCR; TCRdb's version includes in-frame clones alone and lacks a portion of them. The data contain approximately 70,000 clones, more than 70% of them seen just once; the ten biggest clones take up roughly 6%. The sequenced sample was peripheral blood. The receptors originated from a woman in her sixties or seventies with acute or convalescent COVID-19.

This clone was counted a few times. The rearrangement links TRBV2 to TRBJ2-3; weak D call: TRBD2 (5 bases). V was shortened by 7 bases and J by 9 bases, with 11 bases between the two germline ends. This CDR3 spans 11 amino acids. CDR1 is SNHLY and CDR2 is FYNNEI in the germline V gene. CDR3: CASTEGGTQYF. CDR3 in DNA: TGTGCCAGCACCGAGGGTGGCACGCAGTATTTT.

The rearrangement joins TRBV10-3 to TRBJ1-5; no clear D. The CDR3 totals 15 residues. Germline-derived CDR1 and CDR2 are ENHRY and SYGVKD. The CDR3 DNA sequence: TGTGCTACCCGAGTCGGGGATTATAGCAATCAGCCCCAGCATTTT. Its translation is CATRVGDYSNQPQHF.

The sample holds a few counts of this clone. The V call is TRBV10-3, the J call TRBJ2-7; D possibly corresponds to TRBD2 (5 bases). The CDR3 has 16 amino acids. V was shortened by 5 bases and J by 3 bases, with 20 bases between the two germline ends. CDR1 and CDR2 from the germline V gene are ENHRY and SYGVKD. CDR3 residues: CAISTYFEDGNYEQYF. The CDR3 nucleotides are TGTGCCATCAGTACCTACTTCGAAGACGGGAACTACGAGCAGTACTTC.

This clone has only one observation. V and J are TRBV4-3 and TRBJ1-4, with 8 nucleotides matching TRBD1. There are 17 residues in the CDR3. CDR1 LGHNA and CDR2 YSLEER come from the germline V gene. V shed 1 base and J 5 bases; nucleotides not matched to a gene: 9. CDR3 nucleotides: TGCGCCAGCAGCCAAGGACCTTCGACAGGGGTGAATGAAAAACTGTTTTTT. The encoded protein is CASSQGPSTGVNEKLFF.

V and J are TRBV13 and TRBJ1-1, with D perhaps TRBD1 (5 bases). Trimming shortened V by 5 bases and J by 5 bases, and 9 bases separated the two germline ends. The length of the CDR3 is 12 residues. CDR1 and CDR2 (germline): PRHDT, FYEKMQ (reference sequence). The CDR3 loop is CASSRGETEAFF. The CDR3 DNA is TGTGCCAGCAGCCGGGGGGAGACTGAAGCTTTCTTT.

V is TRBV19 and J is TRBJ1-5, with 8 bases identical to TRBD1. Germline-derived CDR1 and CDR2 are LNHDA and SQIVND (reference sequence). Trimming cost V 6 bases and J 4 bases; bases outside gene matches: 8. The CDR3 is made up of 15 amino acids. CDR3 sequence: CASRRTGGTNQPQHF. As DNA, the CDR3 is TGTGCCAGTAGGCGTACAGGGGGGACAAATCAGCCCCAGCATTTT.

The chain carries TRBV19 and TRBJ2-3; 10 nucleotides line up with TRBD2. Trimming took 6 bases from V and 5 from J; bases not matched to a gene: 14. The germline V gene has CDR1 LNHDA and CDR2 SQIVND (reference sequence). The CDR3 is 17 amino acids. The DNA for the CDR3 is TGTGCCAGTAGGAGGAGCGGGGGGGCGCTCAGGAGAGATACGCAGTATTTT. The encoded protein is CASRRSGGALRRDTQYF. The full variable domain, its missing parts supplied by reference TRBV19 and TRBJ2-3, is DGGITQSPKYLFRKEGQNVTLSCEQNLNHDAMYWYRQDPGQGLRLIYYSQIVNDFQKGDIAEGYSVSREKKESFPLTVTSAQKNPTAFYLCASRRSGGALRRDTQYFGPGTRLTVL.

CDR3 nucleotide sequence: TGTGCCAGTAGTATCCCTAGCGGATCCTACAATGAGCAGTTCTTC. Encoded protein: CASSIPSGSYNEQFF. The rearrangement links TRBV19 to TRBJ2-1, with 7 bases identical to TRBD2. V trimming: 3 bases; J trimming: 1 base; junction bases outside the gene matches: 3. The length of the CDR3 is 15 residues. Germline V gene sequence: CDR1 LNHDA, CDR2 SQIVND (reference sequence). The entire variable domain, with the rest obtained from reference TRBV19 and TRBJ2-1, is as follows: DGGITQSPKYLFRKEGQNVTLSCEQNLNHDAMYWYRQDPGQGLRLIYYSQIVNDFQKGDIAEGYSVSREKKESFPLTVTSAQKNPTAFYLCASSIPSGSYNEQFFGPGTRLTVL.

V and J are TRBV6-2 or TRBV6-3 and TRBJ1-1, with D possibly being TRBD1 (5 bases). The CDR3 contains 15 residues. Germline lookup yields CDR1 MNHEY and CDR2 SVGEGT. V lost 5 bases to trimming and J lost 1 base, with 14 bases between them. The CDR3 reads CASSTPSGWNTEAFF. CDR3 in DNA: TGTGCCAGCAGTACCCCGTCAGGGTGGAACACTGAAGCTTTCTTT.

The chain recombines TRBV7-2 with TRBJ2-7, with a possible D match to TRBD2 (5 bases). Germline lookup yields CDR1 SGHTA and CDR2 FQGNSA. The CDR3 spans 12 residues. The V end was cut by 7 bases, the J end by 2 bases, with 9 bases between. The CDR3, as DNA: TGTGCCAGCACCCGGGGTACCTACGAGCAGTACTTC. Protein product: CASTRGTYEQYF.

The chain uses TRBV5-1 and TRBJ1-1; 8 positions agree with TRBD1. The CDR3 is 15 residues long. The V gene's germline CDR1 is SGHRS and CDR2 YFSETQ. With 4 bases clipped from V and 3 bases from J, the junction kept 8 bases outside the gene matches. The chain's CDR3 is CASSRQGTEYTEAFF. The CDR3 DNA reads as TGCGCCAGCAGCAGACAGGGGACGGAATACACTGAAGCTTTCTTT. Using reference TRBV5-1 and TRBJ1-1 for the parts outside the CDR3, the full variable domain is KAGVTQTPRYLIKTRGQQVTLSCSPISGHRSVSWYQQTPGQGLQFLFEYFSETQRNKGNFPGRFSGRQFSNSRSEMNVSTLELGDSALYLCASSRQGTEYTEAFFGQGTRLTVV.

The chain recombines TRBV27 with TRBJ2-1; the D gene is possibly TRBD1 (5 bases). Germline CDR1 reads MNHEY; CDR2 reads SMNVEV (reference sequence). CDR3 length equals 15 residues. V lost 5 bases and J 8 bases, leaving 19 bases between the germline ends. Here the CDR3 DNA reads TGTGCCAGCAGTCCACACCAGTCTCAGGGCGATGAGCAGTTCTTC. Translating it yields CASSPHQSQGDEQFF.

A word on this clone: The junction and the germline gene differ at one end; a read error may be behind it. The chain recombines TRBV7-7 with TRBJ2-1, with 8 bases fitting TRBD2. CDR1 SSHAT and CDR2 FNYEAQ come from the germline V gene (reference sequence). This CDR3 contains 16 residues. CDR3 residues: CASSSQLAGTYNEQFF. In DNA, the CDR3 is TGTGCTAGCAGCTCACAATTAGCGGGAACCTACAATGAGCAGTTCTTC.

V usage is TRBV3-1 (or the pseudogene TRBV3-2) and J usage is TRBJ1-1, with TRBD1 matching over 7 bases. Germline V lookup: CDR1 LGHDT, CDR2 YNNKEL (reference sequence). V shed 1 base, J shed 9 bases, and the junction held 11 bases outside the gene matches. The CDR3 length is 15 residues. CDR3 DNA sequence: TGTGCCAGCAGCCAAGCAGAAGTTGGGGGACAGAAAGCTTTCTTT. Amino acids: CASSQAEVGGQKAFF.

This clone was detected only once. V gene TRBV6-5 combines with J gene TRBJ1-4; D gene ambiguous. CDR3 length equals 13 residues. The germline V and J ends were trimmed by 2 bases and 8 bases, with 9 bases remaining between them. In germline, CDR1 is MNHEY, CDR2 SVGAGI. CDR3 DNA sequence: TGTGCCAGCAGTTACCCCGGGAACGAAAAACTGTTTTTT. The encoded protein is CASSYPGNEKLFF.

The chain uses TRBV7-9 and TRBJ2-5; D is ambiguous. The CDR3 runs 12 residues. Trimming removed 5 bases at V and 4 bases at J, with 8 bases between. Germline loops: CDR1 SEHNR, CDR2 FQNEAQ (reference sequence). The CDR3: CASSPHGETQYF. The CDR3 DNA sequence: TGTGCCAGCAGCCCCCACGGAGAGACCCAGTACTTC. Filled out from reference TRBV7-9 and TRBJ2-5, the complete variable domain reads DTGVSQNPRHKITKRGQNVTFRCDPISEHNRLYWYRQTLGQGPEFLTYFQNEAQLEKSRLLSDRFSAERPKGSFSTLEIQRTEQGDSAMYLCASSPHGETQYFGPGTRLLVL.

V gene TRBV10-1 combines with J gene TRBJ2-7; 9 nucleotides line up with TRBD1. Germline CDR1 and CDR2: WNHNN and SYGVQD (reference sequence). V trimming: 4 bases; J trimming: 2 bases; junction bases outside the gene matches: 3. The CDR3 is made up of 14 amino acids. This chain's CDR3 is CASSVGQGPYEQYF. The CDR3 DNA follows: TGCGCCAGCAGTGTCGGACAGGGGCCCTACGAGCAGTACTTC.

The V gene is TRBV9, the J gene TRBJ1-6, with 7 bases identical to TRBD1. CDR3 length: 14 residues. Germline loops: CDR1 SGDLS, CDR2 YYNGEE. V lost 10 bases, J lost 6 bases, and 10 bases stayed unmatched. CDR3 nucleotide sequence: TGTGCCTCAGCATCCGGGACAGTTAATTCACCCCTCCACTTT. Amino acids: CASASGTVNSPLHF. Combining the CDR3 with reference TRBV9 and TRBJ1-6 gives the whole variable domain DSGVTQTPKHLITATGQRVTLRCSPRSGDLSVYWYQQSLDQGLQFLIQYYNGEERAKGNILERFSAQQFPDLHSELNLSSLELGDSALYFCASASGTVNSPLHFGNGTRLTVT.

The V gene is TRBV24-1, the J gene TRBJ2-3; TRBD2 aligns across 11 bases. CDR1 and CDR2 from the germline V gene are KGHDR and SFDVKD. The CDR3 spans 17 residues. The V and J ends lost 4 bases and 2 bases, in that order; junction bases with no gene match: 7. This CDR3 is CATSDTRTSGSTDTQYF. The CDR3 region has the DNA TGTGCCACCAGTGACACCCGGACTAGCGGGTCCACAGATACGCAGTATTTT.

The chain has TRBV6-6 and TRBJ1-3; no clear D gene. CDR1 and CDR2 from the germline V gene are MNHNY and SVGAGI (reference sequence). This CDR3 comprises 16 residues. Trimming removed 4 bases at V and 0 bases at J, with 13 bases between. CDR3 nucleotides: TGTGCCAGCAGTTTCGCCCTTCAGGTCTCTGGAAACACCATATATTTT. Protein product: CASSFALQVSGNTIYF.

This clone appeared a single time. The chain combines TRBV5-5 with TRBJ1-1; D is undetermined. The CDR3 totals 13 residues. Trimming took off 2 bases at V and 3 bases at J, with 8 bases between the two ends. Germline-derived CDR1 and CDR2 are SGHKS and YYEKEE (reference sequence). The CDR3 sequence is CASSFIPDTEAFF. The CDR3 DNA reads TGTGCCAGCAGCTTTATTCCGGACACTGAAGCTTTCTTT.

This rearrangement joins TRBV5-6 to TRBJ2-5, with TRBD1 matching over 9 bases. The V segment lost 3 bases and the J segment 5 bases; nucleotides outside the gene matches: 5. The CDR3 runs 14 residues. Germline values: CDR1 SGHDT, CDR2 YYEEEE. The CDR3 nucleotides read TGTGCCAGCAGCTGGACAGGGGATGGGGAGACCCAGTACTTC. Amino acid sequence: CASSWTGDGETQYF.